The T cell receptor beta chain described here comes from a study of CD8 T cells in ankylosing spondylitis. Notes on the study in general: Both synovial fluid and blood in reactive arthritis had previously been reported to carry some motif variants. It was reported that disease-linked clones were significantly enriched in matched ankylosing spondylitis synovial fluid.

Generation of TCR beta libraries employed quantitative 5'-RACE incorporating molecular barcodes. In TCRdb, the 5' RACE reads were re-called with MiXCR into one record per CDR3 protein. The table lists fewer than 200,000 distinct CDR3 sequences, roughly 18% of them singletons. After removal of 3 bases from V and 4 bases from J, the junction contained 5 bases not matched to a gene. Per the germline V gene, CDR1 is KGHSH and CDR2 is LQKENI. The CDR3 loop spans 15 amino acids. This clonotype has just one count. Its specificity is not known. The source of this sequence is a male donor with ankylosing spondylitis or in good health (not recorded which). The genes are TRBV18 and TRBJ2-1; 8 nucleotides agree with TRBD2. The sample consisted of blood, either unsorted or a sorted T cell fraction (not recorded which). CDR3 nucleotides: TGTGCCAGCTCACCTAGAGCGGGAGATTACAATGAGCAGTTCTTC. As protein: CASSPRAGDYNEQFF.